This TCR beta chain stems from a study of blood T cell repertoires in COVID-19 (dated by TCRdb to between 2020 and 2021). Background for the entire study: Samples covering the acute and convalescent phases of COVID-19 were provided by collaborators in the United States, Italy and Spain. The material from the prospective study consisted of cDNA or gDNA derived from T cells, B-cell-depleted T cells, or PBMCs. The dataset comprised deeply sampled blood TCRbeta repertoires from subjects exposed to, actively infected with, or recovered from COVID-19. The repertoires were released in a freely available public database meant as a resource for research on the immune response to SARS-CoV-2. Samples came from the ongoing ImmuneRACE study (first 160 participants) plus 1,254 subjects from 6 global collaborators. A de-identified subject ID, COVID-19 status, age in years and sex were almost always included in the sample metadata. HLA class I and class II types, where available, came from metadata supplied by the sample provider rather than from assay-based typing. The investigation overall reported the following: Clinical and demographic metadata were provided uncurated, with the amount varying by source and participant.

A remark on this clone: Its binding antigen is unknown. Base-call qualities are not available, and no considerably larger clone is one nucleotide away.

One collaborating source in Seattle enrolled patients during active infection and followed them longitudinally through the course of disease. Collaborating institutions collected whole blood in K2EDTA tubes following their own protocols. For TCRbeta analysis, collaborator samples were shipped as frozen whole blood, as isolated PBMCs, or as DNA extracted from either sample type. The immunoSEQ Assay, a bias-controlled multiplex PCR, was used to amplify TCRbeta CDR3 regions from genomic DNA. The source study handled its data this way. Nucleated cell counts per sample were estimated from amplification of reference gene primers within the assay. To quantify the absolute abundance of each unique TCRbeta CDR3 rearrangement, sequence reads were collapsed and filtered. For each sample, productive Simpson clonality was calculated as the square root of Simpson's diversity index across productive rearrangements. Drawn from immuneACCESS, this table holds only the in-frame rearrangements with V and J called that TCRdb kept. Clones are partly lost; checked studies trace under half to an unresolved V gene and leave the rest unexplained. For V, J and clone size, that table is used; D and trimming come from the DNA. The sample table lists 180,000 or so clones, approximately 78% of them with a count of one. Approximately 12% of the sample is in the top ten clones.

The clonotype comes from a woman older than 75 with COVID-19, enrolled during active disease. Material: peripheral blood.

The bases read TGTGCCATCAGTGGTGGACAGGGGGTCGAGCAGTACTTC. It translates as CAISGGQGVEQYF. This receptor chain uses TRBV10-3 and TRBJ2-7; 10 central bases correspond to TRBD1. V has 4 bases trimmed and J has 6 bases trimmed; junction bases matching no gene number 3. The CDR3 holds 13 amino acids from the cysteine to the phenylalanine. Only the CDR3 part of the read is kept: 39 bases, read in frame from the first base. CDR1 and CDR2 are drawn from the germline V gene: ENHRY, SYGVKD.